The rows below give T cell receptor beta chains drawn from one sample of a study of cytomegalovirus exposure and HLA in healthy donors. Clones were sequenced by immunoSEQ multiplex PCR, and TCRdb holds only the in-frame ones, with some missing. The profile shows roughly 100,000 clones, roughly 86% of them singletons. Material: PBMCs. Every receptor here comes from a woman in her late teens or twenties in good health and CMV-seropositive. CDR3s include the opening cysteine and the closing phenylalanine or tryptophan. D genes are given only for firm matches. Expanded clones get a size class; other rows say once, few or many, or leave the size out.

J gene	V gene	clone size	D gene	CDR3 protein	CDR3 DNA
TRBJ2-7	TRBV9	.	.	CASSVSGRLDEQYF	TGTGCCAGCAGCGTATCAGGGAGGCTTGACGAGCAGTACTTC
TRBJ2-5	TRBV11-2	.	.	CASSSHVGIGETQYF	TGTGCCAGCAGCTCCCACGTTGGCATCGGGGAGACCCAGTACTTC
TRBJ2-2	TRBV9	.	.	CASSVGFTTVTGELFF	TGTGCCAGCAGCGTAGGTTTCACAACAGTAACCGGGGAGCTGTTTTTT
TRBJ2-5	TRBV25-1	.	TRBD2	CASSAPWGLAARETQYF	TGTGCCAGCAGTGCCCCGTGGGGACTAGCGGCTAGAGAGACCCAGTACTTC
TRBJ2-5	TRBV29-1	.	.	CSVRRTSVETQYF	TGCAGCGTTCGACGGACATCCGTAGAGACCCAGTACTTC
TRBJ2-1	TRBV30	.	.	CAWSGRAANSYNEQFF	TGTGCCTGGAGCGGCCGAGCGGCAAACTCCTACAATGAGCAGTTCTTC
TRBJ1-1	TRBV15	.	TRBD1	CATSKRDRATEAFF	TGTGCCACCAGCAAAAGGGACAGGGCCACTGAAGCTTTCTTT
TRBJ1-1	TRBV14	few	TRBD1	CASSQGGQHAFF	TGTGCCAGCAGCCAAGGGGGACAGCACGCTTTCTTT
TRBJ1-1	TRBV5-6	.	TRBD1	CASSTGTAGSEAFF	TGTGCCAGCAGTACCGGGACAGCAGGCTCTGAAGCTTTCTTT
TRBJ1-5	TRBV5-8	.	.	CASSPGKLHPGRSQHF	TGTGCCAGCAGTCCAGGGAAATTACACCCCGGACGGTCCCAGCATTTT
TRBJ2-7	TRBV29-1	.	.	CSVEGAVAYEQYF	TGCAGCGTTGAAGGCGCGGTGGCCTACGAGCAGTACTTC
TRBJ1-1	TRBV5-1	.	.	CASSQGSNTEAFF	TGCGCCAGCAGCCAGGGATCGAACACTGAAGCTTTCTTT
TRBJ1-4	TRBV10-3	once	TRBD1	CAISQGAGEKLFF	TGTGCCATCAGTCAGGGGGCGGGTGAAAAACTGTTTTTT
TRBJ2-7	TRBV6-1	.	.	CASSLSYSGNYEQYF	TGTGCCAGCAGTTTAAGCTATTCCGGGAACTACGAGCAGTACTTC
TRBJ2-2	TRBV7-6	.	TRBD1	CASSLSIGPGQGSFASGELFF	TGTGCCAGCAGCTTATCGATCGGTCCGGGACAGGGGTCATTTGCCTCCGGGGAGCTGTTTTTT
TRBJ2-3	TRBV12-5	.	.	CATPRGDTQYF	TGTGCTACCCCCAGAGGGGATACGCAGTATTTT
TRBJ2-1	TRBV2	.	TRBD2	CASRFTSASYNEQFF	TGTGCCAGCAGGTTTACTAGCGCCTCCTACAATGAGCAGTTCTTC
TRBJ1-3	TRBV7-4	.	.	CASSWRGGSGNTIYF	TGTGCTAGCTCTTGGAGGGGGGGTTCTGGAAACACCATATATTTT
TRBJ2-1	TRBV6-4	.	TRBD2	CASSDSGTSNIDEQFF	TGTGCCAGCAGTGACTCTGGGACTAGCAATATCGATGAGCAGTTCTTC
TRBJ1-1	TRBV7-9	.	TRBD1	CASRGRTGGSTNTEAFF	TGTGCCAGCAGAGGCCGGACAGGGGGATCGACGAACACTGAAGCTTTCTTT
TRBJ2-2	TRBV9	.	TRBD1	CASSERQGADTGELFF	TGTGCCAGCAGCGAACGACAGGGGGCGGACACCGGGGAGCTGTTTTTT
TRBJ2-1	TRBV23-1	.	TRBD2	CASSQRGLADSSYNEQFF	TGCGCCAGCAGTCAGCGAGGACTAGCGGATAGCTCCTACAATGAGCAGTTCTTC
TRBJ1-3	TRBV7-9	.	.	CASSYRSQGKGNTIYF	TGTGCCAGCAGCTACAGGTCGCAGGGGAAAGGAAACACCATATATTTT
TRBJ2-2	TRBV10-2	many	.	CASSESFYRDTGTGELFF	TGCGCCAGCAGTGAATCATTTTACAGGGACACGGGCACCGGGGAGCTGTTTTTT
TRBJ2-7	TRBV7-6	once	TRBD2	CASSLEPSGGSSYEQYF	TGTGCCAGCAGCTTAGAGCCTAGCGGGGGATCTTCCTACGAGCAGTACTTC
TRBJ1-2	TRBV11-2	.	.	CASSLTGYYGYTF	TGTGCCAGCAGCCTAACAGGTTACTATGGCTACACCTTC
TRBJ2-7	TRBV27	.	.	CASSTRVNPYEQYF	TGTGCCAGCAGTACCAGGGTGAACCCCTACGAGCAGTACTTC
TRBJ1-6	TRBV6-1	.	TRBD1	CASIGDRVNSPLHF	TGTGCCAGCATTGGGGACAGGGTAAATTCACCCCTCCACTTT
TRBJ1-5	TRBV18	.	.	CASSPRGGGGRGINQPQHF	TGTGCCAGCTCACCACGGGGAGGCGGAGGGAGGGGTATTAATCAGCCCCAGCATTTT
TRBJ1-1	TRBV5-1	once	TRBD1	CASSLVGTAVNTEAFF	TGCGCCAGCAGCTTGGTAGGGACAGCGGTGAACACTGAAGCTTTCTTT
TRBJ1-2	TRBV4-1	few	.	CASSQSQGGYGYTF	TGCGCCAGCAGCCAATCACAGGGCGGTTATGGCTACACCTTC
TRBJ2-7	TRBV28	.	.	CASSFYGEDTYEQYF	TGTGCCAGCAGTTTTTACGGTGAGGACACCTACGAGCAGTACTTC